This T cell receptor (beta chain) was observed in a study of blood T cell repertoires in COVID-19. The overall study: Italy, Spain and the United States were the sources of the convalescent and acute COVID-19 samples.

Only in-frame clones appear in the TCRdb table, and some are missing; sequencing was by immunoSEQ multiplex PCR. The sample holds more than 75,000 clones, almost 85% seen once. This clonotype was sampled from a man between 60 and 75 years old with acute or convalescent COVID-19. The specimen was peripheral blood.

The chain's CDR3 is CASSRQLNSPLHF. CDR3 DNA: TGTGCCAGCAGTCGACAGCTTAATTCACCCCTCCACTTT. The chain combines TRBV3-1 (or the pseudogene TRBV3-2) with TRBJ1-6; maybe TRBD1 (5 bases). The germline V and J ends were trimmed by 6 bases and 6 bases, with 9 bases remaining between them. This CDR3 contains 13 residues. Germline CDR1 LGHDT, CDR2 YNNKEL (reference sequence).